The 28 T cell receptor beta chains listed next were all sequenced from one sample in a study of T cells in Graves' hyperthyroidism and ophthalmopathy. Amplified TCR beta CDR3 regions derived from RNA transcripts. HTBI primers were used for first-round RT-PCR of the TCR CDR3. TCRdb reanalysed the multiplex PCR reads using MiXCR and keeps one entry per CDR3 protein. Altogether a few hundred thousand distinct CDR3 sequences are present, approximately 17% being singletons, with the ten largest covering around 61%. The specimen was blood. The receptors originated from a woman aged 60-70 years with Graves' ophthalmopathy.

The DNA of the CDR3 is TGTGCCTCAAAATTGGGGCTAAATACGCAGTATTTT. Translated: CASKLGLNTQYF. The rearrangement uses TRBV13 and TRBJ2-3, with a tentative D call TRBD1 (5 bases). Germline CDR1 is PRHDT and CDR2 is FYEKMQ (reference sequence). CDR3 length: 12 residues. V was pared by 11 bases and J by 7 bases, with 16 bases between.

This clonotype has more than one count but fewer than ten. The J gene is TRBJ2-5, the V gene TRBV12-3 or TRBV12-4, with 8 bases that match TRBD1. With 3 bases clipped from V and 2 bases from J, the junction kept 8 bases outside the gene matches. This CDR3 has 16 amino acids. CDR3 DNA: TGTGCCAGCAGTTTTAGCAGGGGGCCTATTCAAGAGACCCAGTACTTC. The encoded protein is CASSFSRGPIQETQYF.

The sample holds a few counts of this clonotype. V is TRBV27 and J is TRBJ2-5, with D hard to call. V was shortened by 8 bases and J by 5 bases, with 21 bases between the two germline ends. CDR1 is MNHEY, CDR2 SMNVEV, per germline (reference sequence). This CDR3 region has 15 residues. The CDR3 region has the DNA TGTGCCAGCCCCGATACCAGTCTGTGGGCCGAGACCCAGTACTTC. This codes for CASPDTSLWAETQYF.

V is TRBV20-1 and J is TRBJ2-5; D is possibly TRBD2 (5 bases). Per the germline V gene, CDR1 is DFQATT and CDR2 is SNEGSKA (reference sequence). Trimming took 7 bases from V and 7 from J, leaving 13 bases between them. The CDR3 is made up of 11 amino acids. The CDR3: CSVEEEGTQYF. CDR3 DNA: TGCAGTGTCGAGGAGGAAGGGACCCAGTACTTC.

The rearrangement joins TRBV12-3 or TRBV12-4 to TRBJ1-2; 11 bases line up with TRBD1. V lost 5 bases to trimming and J lost 8 bases; unmatched junction nucleotides: 10. The CDR3 sequence is 15 residues long. In nucleotides, the CDR3 is TGTGCCAGCAGTCAGGACGGGACAGGGGGGGACGGCTACACCTTC. It specifies CASSQDGTGGDGYTF.

This clonotype was picked up a small number of times. The chain is built from TRBV10-2 and TRBJ1-5, with TRBD1 matching 10 bases. V dropped 3 bases and J dropped 7; count of bases not matched to a gene: 6. Per germline, CDR1 WSHSY and CDR2 SAAADI. The CDR3 runs 15 residues. CDR3 loop: CASSDPGTGEQPQHF. For the CDR3, the DNA is TGCGCCAGCAGTGACCCCGGGACAGGGGAACAGCCCCAGCATTTT.

V usage is TRBV13 and J usage is TRBJ2-2; TRBD2 agrees at 9 bases. V was pared by 0 bases and J by 2 bases, with 7 bases of the junction left unmatched. The CDR3 contains 18 residues. Germline CDR1 reads PRHDT; CDR2 reads FYEKMQ (reference sequence). The CDR3 reads CASSLGLGLASNTGELFF. The CDR3 DNA reads TGTGCCAGCAGCTTAGGTCTCGGACTAGCGAGTAACACCGGGGAGCTGTTTTTT.

The sample holds a few counts of this clonotype. The chain joins TRBV10-3 to TRBJ2-2, with 9 bases identical to TRBD1. Germline-derived CDR1 and CDR2 are ENHRY and SYGVKD. Trimming cost V 4 bases and J 5 bases; bases outside gene matches: 8. This CDR3 is built from 16 residues. CDR3 DNA: TGTGCCATCAGTGCGGTGGACAGGGGACTTACCGGGGAGCTGTTTTTT. It translates to CAISAVDRGLTGELFF.

This clonotype was counted many times. This chain uses TRBV2 with TRBJ2-1, with 9 positions matching TRBD2. The CDR3 runs 15 residues. V lost 1 base, J lost 4 bases, and 2 bases stayed unmatched. The germline CDR1 and CDR2 sequences are SNHLY and FYNNEI. CDR3: CASSEGLAGYNEQFF. In DNA form, the CDR3 reads TGTGCCAGCAGTGAAGGGCTAGCGGGGTACAATGAGCAGTTCTTC. The whole variable domain, filled in from reference TRBV2 and TRBJ2-1, reads EPEVTQTPSHQVTQMGQEVILRCVPISNHLYFYWYRQILGQKVEFLVSFYNNEISEKSEIFDDQFSVERPDGSNFTLKIRSTKLEDSAMYFCASSEGLAGYNEQFFGPGTRLTVL.

This clonotype was detected many times. V gene TRBV28 combines with J gene TRBJ1-3; D may be TRBD1 (6 bases). Per the germline V gene, CDR1 is MDHEN and CDR2 is SYDVKM. V was clipped by 1 base and J by 3 bases, with 19 bases between them. The CDR3 is 18 residues long. The CDR3 coding sequence is TGTGCCAGCAGTTTATTCCGGACACGTCTCAGGGGTGGAAACACCATATATTTT. Translated, it gives CASSLFRTRLRGGNTIYF. The entire variable domain, with the rest obtained from reference TRBV28 and TRBJ1-3, is as follows: DVKVTQSSRYLVKRTGEKVFLECVQDMDHENMFWYRQDPGLGLRLIYFSYDVKMKEKGDIPEGYSVSREKKERFSLILESASTNQTSMYLCASSLFRTRLRGGNTIYFGEGSWLTVV.

This clonotype was seen ten or more times. The J gene is TRBJ2-7, the V gene TRBV15, with D unresolved. Germline V lookup: CDR1 LNHNV, CDR2 YYDKDF (reference sequence). The CDR3 loop spans 15 amino acids. V was clipped by 0 bases and J by 0 bases, with 9 bases between them. The CDR3 protein is CATSREGTTSYEQYF. The CDR3 nucleotides read TGTGCCACCAGCAGAGAGGGAACAACCTCCTACGAGCAGTACTTC.

This clonotype has only one observation. The chain employs TRBV19 and TRBJ1-4; TRBD1 is a possible D gene (6 bases). Germline lookup yields CDR1 LNHDA and CDR2 SQIVND (reference sequence). This CDR3 is built from 13 residues. Trimming cost V 3 bases and J 8 bases, with 10 bases left between them. CDR3 sequence: CASSMWTAEKLFF. In DNA, the CDR3 is TGTGCCAGTAGTATGTGGACAGCCGAAAAACTGTTTTTT.

This clonotype was seen ten or more times. The genes are TRBV20-1 and TRBJ1-2; no reliable D call. Germline loops: CDR1 DFQATT, CDR2 SNEGSKA (reference sequence). V was pared by 4 bases and J by 7 bases, with 13 bases between. This CDR3 has 12 residues. CDR3 DNA: TGCAGTGCTACTGACACCTATCGTGGCTACACCTTC. Its protein product is CSATDTYRGYTF.

In its sample, this clonotype was seen many times. This rearrangement joins TRBV28 to TRBJ2-1; 8 nucleotides agree with TRBD2. V was clipped by 4 bases and J by 6 bases; unmatched bases: 5. The CDR3 contains 14 residues. The germline V gene encodes CDR1 MDHEN and CDR2 SYDVKM. The CDR3 spells CASSYSGRGNEQFF. CDR3 nucleotide sequence: TGTGCCAGCAGTTACTCCGGGAGGGGCAATGAGCAGTTCTTC.

The sample holds many counts of this clonotype. The CDR3 sequence: CASSFDYDSYEQYF. In DNA, the CDR3 is TGTGCCAGCAGTTTCGATTATGACAGCTACGAGCAGTACTTC. The chain employs TRBV12-3 or TRBV12-4 and TRBJ2-7, with TRBD1 as a possible D gene (5 bases). Deletions cut 3 bases from V and 3 bases from J, with 12 bases between. The CDR3 totals 14 residues.

This clonotype was observed many times. The chain links TRBV4-3 to TRBJ2-5, with D perhaps given as TRBD1 or TRBD2 (5 bases each). Germline CDR1 reads LGHNA; CDR2 reads YSLEER. Trimming left V 6 bases short and J 4 bases short, with 21 bases between. The length of the CDR3 is 16 residues. CDR3 residues: CASSRGDAGGVETQYF. The CDR3 DNA follows: TGCGCCAGCAGTCGAGGGGACGCCGGAGGCGTAGAGACCCAGTACTTC.

This clonotype was found many times. The rearrangement joins TRBV2 to TRBJ2-1, with D possibly TRBD2 on 6 matching bases. V was trimmed by 6 bases and J by 1 base, leaving 13 bases between them. Germline lookup yields CDR1 SNHLY and CDR2 FYNNEI. The CDR3 totals 15 residues. The CDR3, as DNA: TGTGCCAGCAGACTCCGGGACTCATCCTACAATGAGCAGTTCTTC. It specifies CASRLRDSSYNEQFF.

This clonotype was detected ten times or more. This chain joins TRBV7-2 and TRBJ1-2; 7 bases fit TRBD1. With 5 bases clipped from V and 2 bases from J, the junction kept 8 bases outside the gene matches. The CDR3 covers 15 residues. From germline, CDR1 is SGHTA and CDR2 FQGNSA. The CDR3 here is CASSTYTGENYGYTF. CDR3 bases: TGTGCCAGCAGCACCTACACAGGGGAAAACTATGGCTACACCTTC.

This clonotype was observed many times. The chain couples TRBV30 to TRBJ1-5, with D perhaps TRBD1 (6 bases). Germline CDR1 reads GTSNPN; CDR2 reads SVGIG (reference sequence). This CDR3 has 15 residues. The V end was cut by 5 bases, the J end by 0 bases, with 14 bases between. CDR3 in amino acids: CAWQSGASSNQPQHF. The CDR3 DNA reads TGTGCCTGGCAGTCAGGGGCCAGTAGCAATCAGCCCCAGCATTTT.

This clonotype was detected a few times. V and J are TRBV5-6 and TRBJ1-3; D gene ambiguous. Germline assignment: CDR1 SGHDT and CDR2 YYEEEE. V was pared by 1 base and J by 0 bases, with 14 bases between. The CDR3 is made up of 17 amino acids. The CDR3 loop reads CASSLIWTASSGNTIYF. CDR3 nucleotides: TGTGCCAGCAGCTTGATTTGGACGGCTAGCTCTGGAAACACCATATATTTT. The variable domain in full, with the rest retrieved from reference TRBV5-6 and TRBJ1-3, is DAGVTQSPTHLIKTRGQQVTLRCSPKSGHDTVSWYQQALGQGPQFIFQYYEEEERQRGNFPDRFSGHQFPNYSSELNVNALLLGDSALYLCASSLIWTASSGNTIYFGEGSWLTVV.

The chain links TRBV6-5 to TRBJ1-5, with unresolved D. V lost 0 bases and J lost 6, with 12 bases in between. The CDR3 runs 15 residues. Looked up from germline, CDR1 is MNHEY and CDR2 is SVGAGI. CDR3 sequence (DNA): TGTGCCAGCAGTTACTCGGGATCCTGGGGTCAGCCCCAGCATTTT. This translates into CASSYSGSWGQPQHF.

Of note for this clonotype: Being one base from a much bigger clone, this may be a read error. CDR3 nucleotides: TGTGCCAGCACCATGGCCATGGGGAGCTCTGGAAACACCATATATTTT. Encoded protein: CASTMAMGSSGNTIYF. V and J are TRBV6-2 or TRBV6-3 and TRBJ1-3; D ambiguous. Between the trimmed V and J ends, which lost 7 bases and 0 bases, there was a span of 16 bases. This CDR3 is 16 amino acids long. CDR1 is MNHEY and CDR2 is SVGEGT in the germline V gene.

The rearrangement links TRBV7-3 to TRBJ2-3; no clear D. Trimming cost V 6 bases and J 3 bases, with 10 bases left between them. CDR3 length: 13 amino acids. The germline V gene has CDR1 SGHTA and CDR2 FQGTGA. The CDR3 here is CASSPWGTDTQYF. The CDR3 DNA follows: TGTGCCAGCAGTCCGTGGGGTACAGATACGCAGTATTTT.

The V call is TRBV6-1, the J call TRBJ2-7; perhaps TRBD2 as D (6 bases). V lost 1 base, J lost 4 bases, and 14 bases lay in between. The CDR3 is 15 residues long. CDR1 is MNHNS, CDR2 SASEGT, per germline. CDR3 amino acids: CASSEGTSRFYEQYF. The CDR3 coding sequence is TGTGCCAGCAGTGAAGGCACTAGCAGGTTTTACGAGCAGTACTTC.

Ten or more counts support this clonotype. The chain joins TRBV6-6 to TRBJ1-1; weak D call: TRBD1 (5 bases). Germline CDR1 reads MNHNY; CDR2 reads SVGAGI (reference sequence). V lost 0 bases to trimming and J lost 3 bases, with 20 bases between them. There are 18 residues in the CDR3. This CDR3 reads CASSYSLHQRLGDTEAFF. Here the CDR3 DNA reads TGTGCCAGCAGTTACTCTTTACATCAGCGCCTGGGGGACACTGAAGCTTTCTTT.

This clonotype was seen at least ten times. V is TRBV18 and J is TRBJ1-5; no definite D call. There are 13 residues in the CDR3. Looked up from germline, CDR1 is KGHSH and CDR2 is LQKENI. The V gene lost 2 bases and the J gene lost 3 bases, with 5 bases spanning the gap. CDR3 nucleotide sequence: TGTGCCAGCTCACCATCCGCCAATCAGCCCCAGCATTTT. Residues: CASSPSANQPQHF. The full variable domain, with the rest looked up from reference TRBV18 and TRBJ1-5, is NAGVMQNPRHLVRRRGQEARLRCSPMKGHSHVYWYRQLPEEGLKFMVYLQKENIIDESGMPKERFSAEFPKEGPSILRIQQVVRGDSAAYFCASSPSANQPQHFGDGTRLSIL.

There are a few counts of this clonotype. This chain links TRBV7-8 with TRBJ1-2; D gene unclear. Germline V gene lookup returns CDR1 SGHVS and CDR2 FQNEAQ. Trimming cost V 0 bases and J 5 bases, with 22 bases left between them. CDR3 length equals 18 residues. CDR3 sequence (DNA): TGTGCCAGCAGCTTAGCGCTTCGGCTGCGCGGGGTGGGATATGGCTACACCTTC. Translated, it gives CASSLALRLRGVGYGYTF.

The genes are TRBV4-2 and TRBJ2-1; either TRBD1 or TRBD2 may fit D (5 bases each). V shed 0 bases and J shed 7 bases, with 28 bases lying between them. The germline V gene has CDR1 LGHNA and CDR2 YNFKEQ. This CDR3 spans 20 amino acids. CDR3 sequence (DNA): TGTGCCAGCAGCCAAGAAGCGAGGGGTCGGGAACAGGCGCCTTGGAATGAGCAGTTCTTC. Amino acids: CASSQEARGREQAPWNEQFF.